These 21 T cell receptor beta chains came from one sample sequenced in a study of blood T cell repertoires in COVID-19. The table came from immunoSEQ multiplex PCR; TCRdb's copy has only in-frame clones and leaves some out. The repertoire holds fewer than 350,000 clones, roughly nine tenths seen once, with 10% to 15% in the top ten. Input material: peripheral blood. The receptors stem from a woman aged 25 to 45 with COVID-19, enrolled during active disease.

This CDR3 is CASSHKGGVEVNEKLFF. CDR3 bases: TGCGCCAGCAGCCACAAGGGAGGGGTGGAAGTTAATGAAAAACTGTTTTTT. The rearrangement uses TRBV4-1 and TRBJ1-4; TRBD1 might be the D (5 bases). V lost 3 bases and J lost 4, with 18 bases in between. The germline gives CDR1 MGHRA, CDR2 YSYEKL. The CDR3 is 17 amino acids.

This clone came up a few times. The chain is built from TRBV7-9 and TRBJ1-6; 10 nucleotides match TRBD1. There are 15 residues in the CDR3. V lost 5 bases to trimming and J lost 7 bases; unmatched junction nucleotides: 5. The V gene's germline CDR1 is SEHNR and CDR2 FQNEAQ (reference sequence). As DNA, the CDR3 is TGTGCCAGCAGCAGCCGGACAGGGGGGAATTCACCCCTCCACTTT. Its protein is CASSSRTGGNSPLHF.

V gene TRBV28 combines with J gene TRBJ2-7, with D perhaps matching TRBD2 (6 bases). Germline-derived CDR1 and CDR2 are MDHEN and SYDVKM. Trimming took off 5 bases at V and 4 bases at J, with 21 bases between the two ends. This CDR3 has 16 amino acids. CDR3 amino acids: CASSRGRRVEPYEQYF. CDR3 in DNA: TGTGCCAGCAGTCGTGGGCGGAGGGTCGAACCATACGAGCAGTACTTC. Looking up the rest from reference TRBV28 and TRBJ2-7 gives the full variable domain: DVKVTQSSRYLVKRTGEKVFLECVQDMDHENMFWYRQDPGLGLRLIYFSYDVKMKEKGDIPEGYSVSREKKERFSLILESASTNQTSMYLCASSRGRRVEPYEQYFGPGTRLTVT.

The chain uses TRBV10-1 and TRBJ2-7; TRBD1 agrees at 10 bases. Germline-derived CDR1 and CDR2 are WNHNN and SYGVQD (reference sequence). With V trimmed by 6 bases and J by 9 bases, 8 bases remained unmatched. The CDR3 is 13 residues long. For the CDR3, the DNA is TGCGCCAGCAGCCTCGGACAGGGGGTTATGCAGTACTTC. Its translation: CASSLGQGVMQYF.

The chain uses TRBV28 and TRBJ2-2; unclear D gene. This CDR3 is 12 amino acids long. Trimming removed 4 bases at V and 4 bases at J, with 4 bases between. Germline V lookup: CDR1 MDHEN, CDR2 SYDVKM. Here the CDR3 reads CASSSGTGELFF. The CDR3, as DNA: TGTGCCAGCAGTTCGGGCACCGGGGAGCTGTTTTTT.

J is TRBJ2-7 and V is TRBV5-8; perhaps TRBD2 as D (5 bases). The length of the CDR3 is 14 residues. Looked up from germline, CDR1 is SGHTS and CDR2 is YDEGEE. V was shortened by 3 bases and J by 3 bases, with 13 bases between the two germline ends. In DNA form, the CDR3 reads TGTGCCAGCAGCTCCCCCCGGCGGGTCTACGAGCAGTACTTC. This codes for CASSSPRRVYEQYF.

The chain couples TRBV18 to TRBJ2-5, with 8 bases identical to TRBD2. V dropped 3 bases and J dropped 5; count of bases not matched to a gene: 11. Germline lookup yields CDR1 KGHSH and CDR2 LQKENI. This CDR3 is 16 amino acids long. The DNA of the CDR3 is TGTGCCAGCTCACCGACTCCGGGACTAGTAAGGGAGACCCAGTACTTC. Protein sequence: CASSPTPGLVRETQYF.

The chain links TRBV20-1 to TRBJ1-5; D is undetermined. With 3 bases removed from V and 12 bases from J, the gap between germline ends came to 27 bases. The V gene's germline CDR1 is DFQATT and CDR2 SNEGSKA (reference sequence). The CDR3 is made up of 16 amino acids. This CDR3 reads CSASLLVAGMSAVQHF. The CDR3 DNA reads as TGCAGTGCTAGTCTCCTAGTTGCAGGAATGTCAGCGGTCCAGCATTTT.

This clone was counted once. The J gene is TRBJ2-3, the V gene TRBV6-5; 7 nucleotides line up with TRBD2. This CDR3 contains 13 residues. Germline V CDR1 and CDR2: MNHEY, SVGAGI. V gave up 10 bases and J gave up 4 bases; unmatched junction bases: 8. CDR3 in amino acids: CAISRGGADTQYF. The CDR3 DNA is TGTGCCATCTCGCGGGGAGGGGCAGATACGCAGTATTTT.

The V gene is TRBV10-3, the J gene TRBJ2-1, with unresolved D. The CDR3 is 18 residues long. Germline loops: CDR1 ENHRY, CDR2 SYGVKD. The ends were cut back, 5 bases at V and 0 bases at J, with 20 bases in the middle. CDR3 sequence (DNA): TGTGCCATCAGTTTCCGAGACTCCCCGCTCCCCTCCTACAATGAGCAGTTCTTC. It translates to CAISFRDSPLPSYNEQFF.

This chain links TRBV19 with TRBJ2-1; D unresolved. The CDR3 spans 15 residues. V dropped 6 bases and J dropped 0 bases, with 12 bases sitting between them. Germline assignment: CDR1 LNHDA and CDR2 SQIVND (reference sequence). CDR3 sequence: CASRGPAISYNEQFF. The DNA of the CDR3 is TGTGCCAGTAGGGGCCCAGCTATCTCCTACAATGAGCAGTTCTTC.

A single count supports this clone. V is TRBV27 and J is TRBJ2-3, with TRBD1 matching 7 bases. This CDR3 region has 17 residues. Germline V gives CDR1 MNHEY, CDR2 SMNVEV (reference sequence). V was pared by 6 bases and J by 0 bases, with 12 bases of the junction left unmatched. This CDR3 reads CASSFSGGNPSTDTQYF. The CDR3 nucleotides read TGTGCCAGCAGCTTTTCAGGGGGTAACCCTAGCACAGATACGCAGTATTTT.

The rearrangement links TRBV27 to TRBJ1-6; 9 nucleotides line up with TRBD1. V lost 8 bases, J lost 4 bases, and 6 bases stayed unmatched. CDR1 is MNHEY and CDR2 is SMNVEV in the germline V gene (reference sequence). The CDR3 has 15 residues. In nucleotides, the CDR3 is TGTGCCAGCCAACAGGGGGCGGGGTATAATTCACCCCTCCACTTT. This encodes CASQQGAGYNSPLHF.

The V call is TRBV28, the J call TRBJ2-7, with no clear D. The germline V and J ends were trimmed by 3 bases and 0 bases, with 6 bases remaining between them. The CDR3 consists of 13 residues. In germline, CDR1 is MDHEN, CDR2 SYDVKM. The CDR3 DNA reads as TGTGCCAGCAGTTTGAGCTCCTCCTACGAGCAGTACTTC. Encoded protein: CASSLSSSYEQYF.

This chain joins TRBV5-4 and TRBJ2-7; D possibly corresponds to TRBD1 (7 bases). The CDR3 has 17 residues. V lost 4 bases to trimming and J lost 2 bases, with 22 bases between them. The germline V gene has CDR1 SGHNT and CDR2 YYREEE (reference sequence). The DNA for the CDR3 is TGTGCCAGCAGCCTGTCGATAGGAGGGGGCCAGACCTACGAGCAGTACTTC. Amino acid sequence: CASSLSIGGGQTYEQYF.

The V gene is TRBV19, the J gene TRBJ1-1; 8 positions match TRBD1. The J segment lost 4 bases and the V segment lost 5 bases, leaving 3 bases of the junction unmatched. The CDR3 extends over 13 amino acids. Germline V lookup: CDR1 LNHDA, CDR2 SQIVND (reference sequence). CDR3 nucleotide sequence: TGTGCCAGTAGTCGGCAGGGGGCCACTGAAGCTTTCTTT. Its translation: CASSRQGATEAFF.

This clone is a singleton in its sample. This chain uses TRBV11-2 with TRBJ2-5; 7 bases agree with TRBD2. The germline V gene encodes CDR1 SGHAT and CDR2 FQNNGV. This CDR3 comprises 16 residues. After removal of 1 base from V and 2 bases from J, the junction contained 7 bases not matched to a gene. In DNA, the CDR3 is TGTGCCAGCAGCTTAGGGGTACTAGCGTTGCAAGAGACCCAGTACTTC. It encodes CASSLGVLALQETQYF.

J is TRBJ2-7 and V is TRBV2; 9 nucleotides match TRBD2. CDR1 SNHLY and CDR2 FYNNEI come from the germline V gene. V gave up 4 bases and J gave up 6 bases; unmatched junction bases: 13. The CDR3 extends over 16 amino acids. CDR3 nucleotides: TGTGCCAGCAGTGCTCTGGGCGGGACTAGCAACCGCGAGCAGTACTTC. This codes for CASSALGGTSNREQYF.

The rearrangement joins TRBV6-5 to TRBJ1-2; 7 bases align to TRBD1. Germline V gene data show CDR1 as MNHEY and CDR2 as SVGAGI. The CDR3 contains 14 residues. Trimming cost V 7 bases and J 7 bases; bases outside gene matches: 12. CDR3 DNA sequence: TGTGCCAGCACCAACCCAGGGGGGACCGGTGGCTACACCTTC. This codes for CASTNPGGTGGYTF.

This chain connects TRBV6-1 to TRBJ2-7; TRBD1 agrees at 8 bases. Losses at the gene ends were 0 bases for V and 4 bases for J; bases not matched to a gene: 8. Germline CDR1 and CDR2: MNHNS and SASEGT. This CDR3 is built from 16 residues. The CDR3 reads CASSEARAGGYYEQYF. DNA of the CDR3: TGTGCCAGCAGTGAAGCGCGGGCAGGGGGCTATTACGAGCAGTACTTC.

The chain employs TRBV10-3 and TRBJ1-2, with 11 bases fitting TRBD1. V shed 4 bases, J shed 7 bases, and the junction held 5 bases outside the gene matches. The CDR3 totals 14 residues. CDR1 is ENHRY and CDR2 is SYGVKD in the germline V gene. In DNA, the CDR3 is TGTGCCATCAGTGGGGGACAGGGGGAATTTGGCTACACCTTC. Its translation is CAISGGQGEFGYTF.